Each of the 8 T cell receptor beta chains below was sequenced from the same sample in a study of T cells in localized non-small cell lung cancer. TCRdb keeps only in-frame clones here, not all; method: immunoSEQ multiplex PCR. Of 70,000 to 80,000 clones in the sample, around 89% are singletons; the top ten hold roughly 19%. The source was peripheral blood, collected before any cancer treatment. The source of these receptors is a woman aged 40-70 years with stage I squamous cell lung carcinoma.

The chain is built from TRBV10-3 and TRBJ2-7, with TRBD1 matching 7 bases. The germline CDR1 and CDR2 sequences are ENHRY and SYGVKD. J was trimmed by 1 base and V by 5 bases; bases with no gene match: 2. CDR3 length equals 13 residues. CDR3 coding DNA: TGTGCCATCAGTCAACAGGGGTCCTACGAGCAGTACTTC. It specifies CAISQQGSYEQYF.

The chain links TRBV19 to TRBJ2-3; 8 bases agree with TRBD1. The V gene end was trimmed by 4 bases and the J gene end by 1 base; junction bases not matched to a gene: 4. Germline values: CDR1 LNHDA, CDR2 SQIVND (reference sequence). This CDR3 spans 15 amino acids. DNA of the CDR3: TGTGCCAGTAGTAGCCGGGGACAGGGCACAGATACGCAGTATTTT. Its translation is CASSSRGQGTDTQYF.

The sample holds one count of this clone. This rearrangement joins TRBV19 to TRBJ1-5; 10 bases match TRBD1. Germline values: CDR1 LNHDA, CDR2 SQIVND (reference sequence). Germline trimming cut 7 bases from V and 0 bases from J; bases unmatched to any gene: 9. The CDR3 spans 17 residues. This CDR3 reads CASNPGQGFSSNQPQHF. The DNA for the CDR3 is TGTGCCAGTAATCCGGGACAGGGGTTTAGTAGCAATCAGCCCCAGCATTTT.

This chain joins TRBV28 and TRBJ2-1; maybe TRBD1 (6 bases). The CDR3 is made up of 14 amino acids. V was pared by 2 bases and J by 2 bases, with 7 bases between. Germline V gene sequence: CDR1 MDHEN, CDR2 SYDVKM. CDR3 in DNA: TGTGCCAGCAGTTTAGGACAGACCTACAATGAGCAGTTCTTC. It translates to CASSLGQTYNEQFF.

This clone was seen once. The genes are TRBV6-4 and TRBJ2-1; 8 bases map to TRBD1. Looked up from germline, CDR1 is MRHNA and CDR2 is SNTAGT. The V segment lost 4 bases and the J segment 10 bases; nucleotides outside the gene matches: 9. This CDR3 is 14 amino acids long. CDR3 nucleotides: TGTGCCAGCAGTGGAACTTCAGGGGGCGAAGAGCAGTTCTTC. It specifies CASSGTSGGEEQFF.

CDR3 sequence reads: CASSQGTGLYGYTF. The CDR3, as DNA: TGTGCCAGCAGTCAAGGGACAGGGCTCTATGGCTACACCTTC. The gene calls are TRBV6-5 and TRBJ1-2; TRBD1 aligns across 9 bases. After removal of 5 bases from V and 4 bases from J, the junction contained 5 bases not matched to a gene. Germline CDR1 and CDR2: MNHEY and SVGAGI. The CDR3 covers 14 residues.

This chain links TRBV7-6 with TRBJ1-2, with a possible D match to TRBD1 (5 bases). Germline CDR1 SGHVS, CDR2 FNYEAQ. There are 13 residues in the CDR3. Trimming removed 10 bases at V and 6 bases at J, with 18 bases between. The CDR3 DNA sequence: TGTGCCATCGTTTCTTCGGGACGAAATGGCTACACCTTC. Residues: CAIVSSGRNGYTF.

This sequence joins TRBV6-6 and TRBJ1-1, with D unclear. V lost 6 bases and J 1 base, leaving 9 bases between the germline ends. The CDR3 extends over 13 amino acids. Germline values: CDR1 MNHNY, CDR2 SVGAGI (reference sequence). In nucleotides, the CDR3 is TGTGCCAGCAGCTCATTGGGGAACACTGAAGCTTTCTTT. Its protein product is CASSSLGNTEAFF.